These T cell receptor beta chains were read from a single sample in a study of circulating and synovial CD4+ cells in juvenile arthritis. Some clones are missing from TCRdb's copy, which holds only in-frame ones; the method was immunoSEQ multiplex PCR. The table lists 30,000 or so clones, about 95% of them singletons. Sequencing was carried out using CD4+ T cells from blood. The receptor source for this set is a human donor with juvenile idiopathic arthritis. Each CDR3 is given with its conserved first and last residue. Fields, in order: J gene, clone size, D gene, V gene, CDR3 DNA, CDR3 protein. A D gene is named only where the DNA matches it firmly. Only some rows state a clone size, as once, few, many or a class for expanded clones.

>TRBJ2-7|-|TRBD2|TRBV28
TGTGCCAGCAGTTTATTCTTACCCGGGGGGGGTTTCGGAGAGCAGTACTTC
CASSLFLPGGGFGEQYF
>TRBJ1-3|few|TRBD1|TRBV28
TGTGCCAGCAGTTTAGCAGGGGGCTCTGGAAACACCATATATTTT
CASSLAGGSGNTIYF
>TRBJ2-3|-|-|TRBV7-8
TGTGCCAGCAGCTTAGAAGGGCAGCCTGGGAGAAACACAGATACGCAGTATTTT
CASSLEGQPGRNTDTQYF
>TRBJ2-1|-|-|TRBV11-2
TGTGCCAGCAGCTTAGATCCCAACAGGTACAATGAGCAGTTCTTC
CASSLDPNRYNEQFF
>TRBJ2-1|-|TRBD2|TRBV10-3
TGTGCCACTAGCCAGCGGGAGTACAATGAGCAGTTCTTC
CATSQREYNEQFF
>TRBJ2-7|once|-|TRBV18
TGTGCCAGCTCACCACAAAGACAAGGTGGGGAGCAGTACTTC
CASSPQRQGGEQYF
>TRBJ2-3|-|-|TRBV21-1
TGTGCCAGCAGCAAAAAGGGGCTGAAGCCAGGGGAGTTAACAGATACGCAGTATTTT
CASSKKGLKPGELTDTQYF
>TRBJ2-1|-|TRBD2|TRBV7-3
TGTGCCAGCAGATTGGGACTAGGCGGGAGCGATGAGCAGTTCTTC
CASRLGLGGSDEQFF
>TRBJ1-6|-|-|TRBV7-8
TGTGCCAGCAGCTCGAATACAGCCGGGACATATTCACCCCTCCACTTT
CASSSNTAGTYSPLHF
>TRBJ2-5|-|TRBD2|TRBV7-2
TGTGCCAGCAGCTTAGCGAGCGGGGGAAACCAAGAGACCCAGTACTTC
CASSLASGGNQETQYF
>TRBJ2-6|-|-|TRBV19
TGTGCCAGTAGTTCAGGACAGCCTGGGGCCAACGTCCTGACTTTC
CASSSGQPGANVLTF
>TRBJ1-2|-|-|TRBV7-9
TGTGCCAGCAGCCGACAGGAAAACTATGGCTACACCTTC
CASSRQENYGYTF
>TRBJ1-2|-|-|TRBV19
TGTGCCAGTAGTTCGGGACATCTGAACTATGGCTACACCTTC
CASSSGHLNYGYTF
>TRBJ2-5|-|TRBD2|TRBV9
TGTGCCAGCAGCGTAGGGTGGAGCGGGAGGGGTTCGGAAGAGACCCAGTACTTC
CASSVGWSGRGSEETQYF
>TRBJ1-1|-|-|TRBV7-2
TGTGCCAGCAGCTTTTTCACCGTCCAGTTCCCGAACACTGAAGCTTTCTTT
CASSFFTVQFPNTEAFF
>TRBJ1-1|-|TRBD1|TRBV19
TGTGCCAGTAGTACAACGGGACAGGGGGCAACTTTCTTT
CASSTTGQGATFF
>TRBJ2-3|-|TRBD2|TRBV9
TGTGCCAGCAGCGTAGACGGGACTAGTGGAGATACGCAGTATTTT
CASSVDGTSGDTQYF
>TRBJ2-5|-|TRBD1|TRBV7-6
TGTGCCAGCAGCTTCCACCTCCGCGCAGGGGGTAACCAAGAGACCCAGTACTTC
CASSFHLRAGGNQETQYF
>TRBJ1-2|-|-|TRBV30
TGTGCCTGGAGTCCCCCGGGGGGCGGGTACACCTTC
CAWSPPGGGYTF
>TRBJ2-5|-|TRBD2|TRBV5-1
TGCGCCAGCAGCTTGGATCACGGGAGGGCCTTAGAGACCCAGTACTTC
CASSLDHGRALETQYF
>TRBJ1-2|-|TRBD1|TRBV19
TGTGCCAGCAGCACAGGGGGGGGCTACACCTTC
CASSTGGGYTF
>TRBJ1-1|few|-|TRBV18
TGTGCCAGCTCACCATTAGGAGTGAACACTGAAGCTTTCTTT
CASSPLGVNTEAFF
>TRBJ2-3|-|-|TRBV30
TGTGCCTGGAGTGTATTGGGGCTGGCCACAGATACGCAGTATTTT
CAWSVLGLATDTQYF
>TRBJ1-1|-|-|TRBV5-4
TGTGCCAGCAGCCCTCAGACAGGAGGCACTGAAGCTTTCTTT
CASSPQTGGTEAFF
>TRBJ1-5|-|TRBD1|TRBV18
TGTGCCAGCTCACCACCGGGACAGGGTACCCAGCCCCAGCATTTT
CASSPPGQGTQPQHF
>TRBJ2-1|-|TRBD2|TRBV28
TGTGCCAGCATTGGGGGGGATGAGCAGTTCTTC
CASIGGDEQFF
>TRBJ2-7|-|TRBD2|TRBV6-1
TGTGCCACCAAGCCGGGACTAGCGAACTACGAGCAGTACTTC
CATKPGLANYEQYF
>TRBJ1-4|once|TRBD1|TRBV27
TGTGCCAGCAGTTTTCAGGGGGTTAATGAAAAACTGTTTTTT
CASSFQGVNEKLFF
>TRBJ2-2|-|TRBD1|TRBV4-2
TGTGCCAGCAGCCCGGGGACAGGGGGGACCGGGGAGCTGTTTTTT
CASSPGTGGTGELFF
>TRBJ2-5|-|-|TRBV9
TGTGCCAGCAGCCCCCTAGGTGACAGGCTACAAGAGACCCAGTACTTC
CASSPLGDRLQETQYF
>TRBJ1-2|once|-|TRBV18
TGTGCCAGCTCACCACCGATCGGGGGAACCAGCGGCTACACCTTC
CASSPPIGGTSGYTF
>TRBJ1-4|once|-|TRBV18
TGTGCCAGCTCACCACCGGAGGGGGGGTTGGGAAAACTGTTTTTT
CASSPPEGGLGKLFF
>TRBJ1-2|-|-|TRBV6-5
TGTGCCAGCAAGTACCCCGGAGGGTCTAATGGCTACACCTTC
CASKYPGGSNGYTF
>TRBJ2-1|-|-|TRBV19
TGTGCCAGTAGTATTGGGGACTCCCACAATGAGCAGTTCTTC
CASSIGDSHNEQFF
>TRBJ2-3|-|TRBD2|TRBV29-1
TGCAGCGTTGGCGGAGGGGCTAGCGGGAGAACAGATACGCAGTATTTT
CSVGGGASGRTDTQYF
>TRBJ2-3|few|TRBD2|TRBV5-1
TGCGCCAGCAGCTTGTTCTCTAGCGGGAGTACAGATACGCAGTATTTT
CASSLFSSGSTDTQYF
>TRBJ1-3|few|-|TRBV19
TGTGCCAGTAGTAGTATTCAGGCCGCCGGCGGGTCTGGAAACACCATATATTTT
CASSSIQAAGGSGNTIYF
>TRBJ2-7|-|TRBD2|TRBV10-3
TGTGCCTCCATCCCGGGACTAGCAGTCCACGAGCAGTACTTC
CASIPGLAVHEQYF
>TRBJ2-7|-|TRBD1|TRBV9
TGTGCCAGCAGCCCGCGTGGGACAGAGCCCTACGAGCAGTACTTC
CASSPRGTEPYEQYF
>TRBJ2-3|once|-|TRBV10-3
TGTGCCATCAGTGAGTCGGGGGGGCCTAGCACAGATACGCAGTATTTT
CAISESGGPSTDTQYF
>TRBJ2-7|-|-|TRBV7-9
TGTGCCAGCAACCACAGGGAACAGAAGCAGTACTTC
CASNHREQKQYF
>TRBJ2-7|-|-|TRBV11-2
TGTGCCAGCAGCTTAGCCCATGACCAGGCCCAGTACTTC
CASSLAHDQAQYF
>TRBJ2-7|-|TRBD1|TRBV6-5
TGTGCCAGCAGCAGAGGGACAGGGCGCTCCTACGAGCAGTACTTC
CASSRGTGRSYEQYF
>TRBJ2-7|-|-|TRBV7-2
TGTGCCAGCAGCTTACTCCCAGGGTTAACCTACGAGCAGTACTTC
CASSLLPGLTYEQYF
>TRBJ2-7|-|-|TRBV5-4
TGTGCCAGCAGCTTGGGGTGGCGGGGAACCTACGAGCAGTACTTC
CASSLGWRGTYEQYF
>TRBJ1-1|-|-|TRBV6-5
TGTGCCAGCAGTACGATCGAAGGGGGAGCTTTCTTT
CASSTIEGGAFF
>TRBJ2-1|-|TRBD2|TRBV30
TGTGCCTGGAGAATTAGCGGGAGACCCCTCTCCTACAATGAGCAGTTCTTC
CAWRISGRPLSYNEQFF
>TRBJ1-1|-|-|TRBV29-1
TGCAGCGCGGACAGTTCGAACACTGAAGCTTTCTTT
CSADSSNTEAFF
>TRBJ1-1|-|-|TRBV18
TGTGCCAGCTCACAAAGCACGGGAACGGAAGCTTTCTTT
CASSQSTGTEAFF
>TRBJ2-1|-|-|TRBV5-1
TGCGCCAGCAGCTTGGACAGATACAATGAGCAGTTCTTC
CASSLDRYNEQFF
>TRBJ1-5|-|-|TRBV28
TGTGCCAGCAGCCGCACTGTAAGCAATCAGCCCCAGCATTTT
CASSRTVSNQPQHF
>TRBJ2-2|-|TRBD1|TRBV19
TGTGCCAGTAGCACGGGACAGGGGATCACCGGGGAGCTGTTTTTT
CASSTGQGITGELFF
>TRBJ2-7|-|-|TRBV25-1
TGTGCCAGCACCCAGCAGGGGTTCACCTACGAGCAGTACTTC
CASTQQGFTYEQYF
>TRBJ2-1|-|-|TRBV30
TGTGCCTGGAGAGACCGGACTACAGCCTACAATGAGCAGTTCTTC
CAWRDRTTAYNEQFF
>TRBJ2-7|-|TRBD2|TRBV5-1
TGCGCCAGCAGCTTGAACCAGCGGGGGTTCTACGAGCAGTACTTC
CASSLNQRGFYEQYF
>TRBJ1-4|-|-|TRBV4-3
TGCGCCAGCAGCCAAGATGAAGGGGGTGAAAAACTGTTTTTT
CASSQDEGGEKLFF
>TRBJ1-4|few|TRBD1|TRBV6-5
TGTGCCAGCAGGGACAGGTTTGAAAAACTGTTTTTT
CASRDRFEKLFF